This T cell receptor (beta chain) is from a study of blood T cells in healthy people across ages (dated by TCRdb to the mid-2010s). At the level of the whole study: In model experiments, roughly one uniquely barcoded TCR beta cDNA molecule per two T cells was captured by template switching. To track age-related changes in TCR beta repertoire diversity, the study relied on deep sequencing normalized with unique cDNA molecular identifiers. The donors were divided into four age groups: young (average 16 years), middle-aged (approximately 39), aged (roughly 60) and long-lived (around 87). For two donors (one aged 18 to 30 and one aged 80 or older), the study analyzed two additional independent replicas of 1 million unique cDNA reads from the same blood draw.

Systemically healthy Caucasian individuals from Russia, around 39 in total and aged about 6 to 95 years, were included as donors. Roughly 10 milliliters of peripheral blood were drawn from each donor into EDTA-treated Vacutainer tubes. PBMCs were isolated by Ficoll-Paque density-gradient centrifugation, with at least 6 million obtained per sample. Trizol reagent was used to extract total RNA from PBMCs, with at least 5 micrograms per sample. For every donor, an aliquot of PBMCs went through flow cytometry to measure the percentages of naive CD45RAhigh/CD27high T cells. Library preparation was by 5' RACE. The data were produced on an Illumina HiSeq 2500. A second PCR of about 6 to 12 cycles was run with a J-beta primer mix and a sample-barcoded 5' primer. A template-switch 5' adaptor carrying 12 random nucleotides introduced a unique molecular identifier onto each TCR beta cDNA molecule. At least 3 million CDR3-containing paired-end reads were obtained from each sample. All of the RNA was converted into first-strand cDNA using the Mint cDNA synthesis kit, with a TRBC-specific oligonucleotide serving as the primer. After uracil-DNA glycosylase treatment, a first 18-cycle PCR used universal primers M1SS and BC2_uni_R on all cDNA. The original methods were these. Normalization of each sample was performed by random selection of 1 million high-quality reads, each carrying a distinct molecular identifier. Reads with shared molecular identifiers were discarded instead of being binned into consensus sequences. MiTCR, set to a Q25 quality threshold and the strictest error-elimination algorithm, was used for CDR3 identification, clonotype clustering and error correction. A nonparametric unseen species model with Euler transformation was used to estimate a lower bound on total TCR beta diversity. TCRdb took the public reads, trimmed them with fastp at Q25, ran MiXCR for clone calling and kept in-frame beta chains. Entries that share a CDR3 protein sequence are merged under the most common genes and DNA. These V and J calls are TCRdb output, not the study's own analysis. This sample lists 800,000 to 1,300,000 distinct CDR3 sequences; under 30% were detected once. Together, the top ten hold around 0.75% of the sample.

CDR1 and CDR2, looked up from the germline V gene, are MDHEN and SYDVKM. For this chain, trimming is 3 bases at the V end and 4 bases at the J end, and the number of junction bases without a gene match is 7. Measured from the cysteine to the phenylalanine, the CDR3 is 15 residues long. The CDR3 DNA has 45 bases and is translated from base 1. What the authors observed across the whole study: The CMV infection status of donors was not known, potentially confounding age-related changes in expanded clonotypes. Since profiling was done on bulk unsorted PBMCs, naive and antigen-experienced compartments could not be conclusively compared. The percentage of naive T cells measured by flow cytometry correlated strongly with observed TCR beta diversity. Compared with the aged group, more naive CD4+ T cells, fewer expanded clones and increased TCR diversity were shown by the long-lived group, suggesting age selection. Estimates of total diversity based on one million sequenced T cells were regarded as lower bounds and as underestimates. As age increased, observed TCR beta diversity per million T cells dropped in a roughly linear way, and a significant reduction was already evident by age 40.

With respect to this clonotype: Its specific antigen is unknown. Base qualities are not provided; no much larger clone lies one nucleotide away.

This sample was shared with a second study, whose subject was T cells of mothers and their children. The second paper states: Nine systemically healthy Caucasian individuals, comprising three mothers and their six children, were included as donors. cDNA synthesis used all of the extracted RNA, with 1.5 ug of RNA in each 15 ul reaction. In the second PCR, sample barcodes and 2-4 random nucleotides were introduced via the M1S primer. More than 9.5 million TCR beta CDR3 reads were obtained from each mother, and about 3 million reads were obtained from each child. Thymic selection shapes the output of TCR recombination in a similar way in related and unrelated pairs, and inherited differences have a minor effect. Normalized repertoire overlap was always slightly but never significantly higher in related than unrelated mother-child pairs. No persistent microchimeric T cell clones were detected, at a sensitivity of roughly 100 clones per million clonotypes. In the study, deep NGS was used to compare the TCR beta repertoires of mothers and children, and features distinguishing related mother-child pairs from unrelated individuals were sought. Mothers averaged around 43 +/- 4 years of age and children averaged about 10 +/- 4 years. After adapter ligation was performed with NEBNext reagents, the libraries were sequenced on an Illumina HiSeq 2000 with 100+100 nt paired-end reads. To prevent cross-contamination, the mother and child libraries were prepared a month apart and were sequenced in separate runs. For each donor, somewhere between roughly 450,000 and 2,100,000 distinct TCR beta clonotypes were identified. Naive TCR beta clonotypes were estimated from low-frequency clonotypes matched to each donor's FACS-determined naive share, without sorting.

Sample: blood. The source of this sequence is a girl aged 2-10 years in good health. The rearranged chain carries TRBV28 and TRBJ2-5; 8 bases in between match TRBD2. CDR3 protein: CASSFRGLAGETQYF. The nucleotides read TGTGCCAGCAGTTTCCGGGGGCTAGCGGGAGAGACCCAGTACTTC.